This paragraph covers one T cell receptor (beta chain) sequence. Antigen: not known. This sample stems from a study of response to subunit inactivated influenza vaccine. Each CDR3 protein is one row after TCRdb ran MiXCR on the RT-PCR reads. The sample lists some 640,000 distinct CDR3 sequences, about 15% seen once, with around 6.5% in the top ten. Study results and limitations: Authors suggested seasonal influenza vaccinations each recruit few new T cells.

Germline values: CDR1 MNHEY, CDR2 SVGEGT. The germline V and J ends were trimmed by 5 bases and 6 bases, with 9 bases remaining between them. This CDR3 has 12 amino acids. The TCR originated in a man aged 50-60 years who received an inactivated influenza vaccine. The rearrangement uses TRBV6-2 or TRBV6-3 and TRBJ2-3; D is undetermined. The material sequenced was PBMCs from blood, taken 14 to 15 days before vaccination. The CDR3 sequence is CASSPTVDTQYF. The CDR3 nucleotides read TGTGCCAGCAGTCCTACCGTGGATACGCAGTATTTT.